Below are 12 T cell receptor beta chains sequenced from a single sample in a study of blood T cell repertoires in COVID-19. Sequencing was performed with immunoSEQ multiplex PCR; in TCRdb, only in-frame clones are kept and a portion is missing. The table has approximately 70,000 clones, 65% to 80% seen once; the top ten hold approximately 10%. Sequenced material: peripheral blood. These receptor sequences come from a woman aged 45 to 65 with acute or convalescent COVID-19.

The chain joins TRBV6-1 to TRBJ2-5; maybe TRBD2 (5 bases). The CDR3 has 14 residues. The V end lost 2 bases, the J end lost 7 bases, and 14 bases lay between the germline ends. Per the germline V gene, CDR1 is MNHNS and CDR2 is SASEGT. In DNA form, the CDR3 reads TGTGCCAGCAGTGAATCCAGGACTCTACGGACCCAGTACTTC. It encodes CASSESRTLRTQYF.

This rearrangement joins TRBV28 to TRBJ1-6; possibly TRBD1 for D (6 bases). The germline V gene has CDR1 MDHEN and CDR2 SYDVKM. The CDR3 has 12 amino acids. V lost 5 bases and J lost 10, with 9 bases in between. CDR3 protein: CASSGGASPLHF. CDR3 DNA sequence: TGTGCCAGCAGTGGGGGGGCCTCACCCCTCCACTTT.

This clone was seen only a few times. V and J are TRBV28 and TRBJ2-7, with a weak D call TRBD1 (7 bases). V was trimmed by 8 bases and J by 5 bases, leaving 13 bases between them. Germline CDR1 and CDR2: MDHEN and SYDVKM. The CDR3 covers 12 residues. The chain's CDR3 is CASQGGFDEQYF. In DNA form, the CDR3 reads TGTGCCAGCCAGGGGGGATTTGACGAGCAGTACTTC.

A few counts support this clone. The rearrangement joins TRBV9 to TRBJ2-1, with a possible D match to TRBD2 (7 bases). The CDR3 runs to 15 residues. From germline, CDR1 is SGDLS and CDR2 YYNGEE. Trimming took off 0 bases at V and 5 bases at J, with 12 bases between the two ends. The CDR3 protein is CASSVEGGANNEQFF. The CDR3 DNA is TGTGCCAGCAGCGTAGAAGGGGGGGCCAACAATGAGCAGTTCTTC.

The rearrangement joins TRBV2 to TRBJ1-1; TRBD1 might be the D (5 bases). The V end was cut by 9 bases, the J end by 1 base, with 18 bases between. Germline CDR1 is SNHLY and CDR2 is FYNNEI. The CDR3 sequence is 15 residues long. This chain's CDR3 is CASSREAGGNTEAFF. CDR3 bases: TGTGCCAGTTCCAGGGAGGCGGGTGGGAACACTGAAGCTTTCTTT.

The chain is built from TRBV5-5 and TRBJ2-2; 8 bases agree with TRBD1. There are 15 residues in the CDR3. V lost 3 bases to trimming and J lost 4 bases; unmatched junction nucleotides: 5. The germline gives CDR1 SGHKS, CDR2 YYEKEE (reference sequence). CDR3 sequence (DNA): TGTGCCAGCAGCTCGCAGACAGGGGTCACCGGGGAGCTGTTTTTT. This gives the protein CASSSQTGVTGELFF.

V gene TRBV5-1 combines with J gene TRBJ2-3; 7 bases map to TRBD2. The CDR3 consists of 16 residues. J was trimmed by 2 bases and V by 4 bases; bases with no gene match: 10. Germline V lookup: CDR1 SGHRS, CDR2 YFSETQ. The CDR3 loop reads CASSEGTSALTDTQYF. The CDR3 DNA follows: TGCGCCAGCAGCGAGGGTACTAGCGCTCTCACAGATACGCAGTATTTT.

The CDR3, as DNA: TGTGCCAGCAGCTTTTCAGAATCAACTAATGAAAAACTGTTTTTT. This translates into CASSFSESTNEKLFF. This chain joins TRBV11-1 and TRBJ1-4; D is unclear. V was clipped by 3 bases and J by 0 bases, with 8 bases between them. The length of the CDR3 is 15 residues. Germline V lookup: CDR1 SGHAT, CDR2 FQDESV (reference sequence).

The chain carries TRBV7-9 and TRBJ1-6; D is perhaps TRBD1 (6 bases). The CDR3 contains 14 residues. Trimming took 1 base from V and 8 from J, leaving 9 bases between them. Germline loops: CDR1 SEHNR, CDR2 FQNEAQ (reference sequence). Here the CDR3 reads CASSLGSGDSPLHF. In nucleotides, the CDR3 is TGTGCCAGCAGCTTAGGGTCAGGGGATTCACCCCTCCACTTT.

This chain joins TRBV29-1 and TRBJ1-1; D possibly corresponds to TRBD1 (5 bases). The CDR3 length is 15 residues. Trimming took 5 bases from V and 3 from J, leaving 19 bases between them. Germline V gene sequence: CDR1 SQVTM, CDR2 ANQGSEA. The CDR3 DNA sequence: TGCAGCGTTCAGGCAGGGTCGGGTTTCGACACTGAAGCTTTCTTT. It is translated as CSVQAGSGFDTEAFF.

About this clone itself: Distinct nucleotide sequences in the sample also encode this CDR3. The chain carries TRBV12-3 or TRBV12-4 and TRBJ2-7, with D possibly matching TRBD1 (5 bases). The CDR3 consists of 13 residues. V dropped 1 base and J dropped 3 bases, with 7 bases sitting between them. CDR3 DNA sequence: TGTGCCAGCAGTTTAGGTAGGGGCTACGAGCAGTACTTC. Its translation: CASSLGRGYEQYF.

V gene TRBV28 combines with J gene TRBJ2-4; D is perhaps TRBD2 (6 bases). V was shortened by 6 bases and J by 10 bases, with 19 bases between the two germline ends. Germline CDR1 reads MDHEN; CDR2 reads SYDVKM. The CDR3 is made up of 14 amino acids. In DNA, the CDR3 is TGTGCCAGCAGCCCCATACACGCGGCGGGAATTCAGTACTTC. Its translation: CASSPIHAAGIQYF. Looking up the rest from reference TRBV28 and TRBJ2-4 gives the full variable domain: DVKVTQSSRYLVKRTGEKVFLECVQDMDHENMFWYRQDPGLGLRLIYFSYDVKMKEKGDIPEGYSVSREKKERFSLILESASTNQTSMYLCASSPIHAAGIQYFGAGTRLSVL.